What follows describes a single TCR beta chain. What it binds is unknown. This sample stems from a study of cytomegalovirus exposure and HLA in healthy donors. Germline CDR1 MNHEY, CDR2 SMNVEV (reference sequence). This CDR3 is built from 14 residues. V lost 2 bases to trimming and J lost 5 bases; unmatched junction nucleotides: 2. General study findings and limits: One later analysis reportedly identified an Asian-associated ancestry cluster that showed fewer N-insertions than the roughly 720-donor mean. An observed cluster of highly shared sequence variants was recorded as a likely sequencing artifact. Roughly even sequencing depth across donors was the assumption behind the presence/absence analyses.

Both 60 Vbeta primers and 13 Jbeta primers went into the PCR. Authors' processing steps: Unique TCR beta chains totaled approximately 83 million in a later count, with roughly 11 million of them shared. Here immunoSEQ multiplex PCR was the method, and the copy in TCRdb shows in-frame clones only, minus some. Clone size and V and J calls were adopted from that table, with D and trimming inferred from the DNA. The profile shows 110,000 or so clones, about 72% of them singletons. The TCR comes from a man aged 50 to 60 in good health and CMV-seropositive. The specimen sequenced was PBMCs. The gene calls are TRBV27 and TRBJ1-5; TRBD1 aligns across 8 bases. This chain's CDR3 is CASSLNRGDQPQHF. The CDR3 nucleotides read TGTGCCAGCAGTTTAAACAGGGGGGATCAGCCCCAGCATTTT.